The 18 T cell receptor beta chains given below trace back to one sample, sequenced in a study of blood T cell repertoires in COVID-19. The assay was immunoSEQ multiplex PCR, and TCRdb's table has in-frame clones only and misses some. The repertoire holds around 200,000 clones, with about 85% as singletons. The sequenced material came from PBMCs or T cells enriched from blood (not recorded which). These receptors all stem from a man aged 40-50 years who had recovered from COVID-19.

The J gene is TRBJ1-5, the V gene TRBV12-5; D gene uncertain. Trimming removed 6 bases at V and 5 bases at J, with 17 bases between. The CDR3 is made up of 15 amino acids. CDR1 and CDR2 from the germline V gene are LGHNT and FRNRAP. CDR3 protein: CASGLASQVDQPQHF. The CDR3 nucleotides read TGTGCTAGTGGCCTCGCGAGCCAGGTCGATCAGCCCCAGCATTTT.

This clone occurred a few times. The genes are TRBV7-3 and TRBJ1-1; no definite D call. From germline, CDR1 is SGHTA and CDR2 FQGTGA. The CDR3 consists of 14 residues. Trimming cost V 2 bases and J 7 bases, with 14 bases left between them. Written as DNA, the CDR3 is TGTGCCAGCAGCTTAGACGGAGGGCGAGGTGAAGCTTTCTTT. Translation: CASSLDGGRGEAFF.

This chain joins TRBV9 and TRBJ2-2; D not resolved. The V gene lost 2 bases and the J gene lost 5 bases, with 7 bases spanning the gap. The CDR3 extends over 13 amino acids. Germline values: CDR1 SGDLS, CDR2 YYNGEE. In DNA form, the CDR3 reads TGTGCCAGCAGCGTGGGCCTGACCGGGGAGCTGTTTTTT. It is translated as CASSVGLTGELFF.

The chain is built from TRBV24-1 and TRBJ2-3; 8 bases line up with TRBD2. The length of the CDR3 is 18 residues. CDR1 is KGHDR, CDR2 SFDVKD, per germline. Germline trimming cut 0 bases from V and 3 bases from J; bases unmatched to any gene: 10. Written as DNA, the CDR3 is TGTGCCACCAGTGATTTGCCCGGGGGTCGGGAGGGGACAGATACGCAGTATTTT. Its translation is CATSDLPGGREGTDTQYF.

J is TRBJ2-3 and V is TRBV24-1; TRBD1 might be the D (6 bases). This CDR3 region has 14 residues. V lost 4 bases, J lost 1 base, and 8 bases lay in between. Germline V CDR1 and CDR2: KGHDR, SFDVKD. The CDR3 is CATSDRQGTDTQYF. The CDR3 DNA reads TGTGCCACCAGTGACCGACAGGGCACAGATACGCAGTATTTT.

The J gene is TRBJ2-7, the V gene TRBV5-1; no clear D. The CDR3 has 13 amino acids. Germline CDR1 SGHRS, CDR2 YFSETQ. The V end lost 2 bases, the J end lost 4 bases, and 10 bases lay between the germline ends. The CDR3 DNA reads TGCGCCAGCAGCTTATCGTCTAAATACGAGCAGTACTTC. It is translated as CASSLSSKYEQYF.

CDR3 nucleotide sequence: TGTGCCAGCAGCTTAATCCGGTCGGATACGCAGTATTTT. Translation gives CASSLIRSDTQYF. The chain joins TRBV7-2 to TRBJ2-3; D ambiguous. V dropped 2 bases and J dropped 6 bases, with 9 bases sitting between them. The CDR3 spans 13 residues. The V gene's germline CDR1 is SGHTA and CDR2 FQGNSA.

The J gene is TRBJ1-3, the V gene TRBV15; 7 bases are shared with TRBD1. After removal of 0 bases from V and 6 bases from J, the junction contained 5 bases not matched to a gene. CDR3 length equals 15 residues. Germline V gives CDR1 LNHNV, CDR2 YYDKDF (reference sequence). CDR3 in amino acids: CATSRDFRGTNTIYF. The CDR3 coding sequence is TGTGCCACCAGCAGAGATTTCAGGGGGACAAACACCATATATTTT.

This chain links TRBV6-1 with TRBJ1-1; TRBD1 is a possible D gene (5 bases). The CDR3 contains 12 residues. Trimming took 7 bases from V and 4 from J, leaving 10 bases between them. Germline V CDR1 and CDR2: MNHNS, SASEGT. This chain's CDR3 is CASIQGSTEAFF. As DNA, the CDR3 is TGTGCCAGCATCCAGGGTAGCACTGAAGCTTTCTTT.

The count of this clone is one. The V call is TRBV4-3, the J call TRBJ2-2; D is perhaps TRBD2 (5 bases). This CDR3 comprises 14 residues. Germline values: CDR1 LGHNA, CDR2 YSLEER. The V gene lost 0 bases and the J gene lost 7 bases, with 9 bases spanning the gap. The CDR3 DNA sequence: TGCGCCAGCAGCCAAGATCTAGCTGGCGGGGAGCTGTTTTTT. Amino acid sequence: CASSQDLAGGELFF.

The genes are TRBV6-1 and TRBJ2-7, with D perhaps TRBD1 (7 bases). The CDR3 sequence is 17 residues long. V shed 1 base and J shed 5 bases, with 21 bases lying between them. The V gene's germline CDR1 is MNHNS and CDR2 SASEGT. The CDR3 DNA sequence: TGTGCCAGCAGTGAAGGTCCGGGGGCAGGGGGGTCGGACGAGCAGTACTTC. As protein: CASSEGPGAGGSDEQYF.

This chain links TRBV5-1 with TRBJ1-5; tentative D call: TRBD1 (5 bases). With 0 bases removed from V and 3 bases from J, the gap between germline ends came to 10 bases. This CDR3 region has 15 residues. Germline V gene sequence: CDR1 SGHRS, CDR2 YFSETQ. The DNA for the CDR3 is TGCGCCAGCAGCTTGGGAGTAGGGGACAATCAGCCCCAGCATTTT. This gives the protein CASSLGVGDNQPQHF.

CDR3 sequence: CASSLSGRGYTF. In nucleotides, the CDR3 is TGTGCCAGCAGCTTGTCAGGGAGGGGCTACACCTTC. J is TRBJ1-2 and V is TRBV7-9; D might be TRBD1 (5 bases). This CDR3 spans 12 amino acids. Germline CDR1 is SEHNR and CDR2 is FQNEAQ (reference sequence). Trimming shortened V by 3 bases and J by 8 bases, and 10 bases separated the two germline ends.

The V gene is TRBV19, the J gene TRBJ2-6, with 11 bases matching TRBD1. This CDR3 comprises 17 residues. With 4 bases clipped from V and 2 bases from J, the junction kept 4 bases outside the gene matches. Germline V gives CDR1 LNHDA, CDR2 SQIVND (reference sequence). The CDR3 coding sequence is TGTGCCAGTAGTAGCCGGGACAGGGGGGCTGGGGCCAACGTCCTGACTTTC. Its protein is CASSSRDRGAGANVLTF. Based on the CDR3 plus reference TRBV19 and TRBJ2-6, the full variable domain is DGGITQSPKYLFRKEGQNVTLSCEQNLNHDAMYWYRQDPGQGLRLIYYSQIVNDFQKGDIAEGYSVSREKKESFPLTVTSAQKNPTAFYLCASSSRDRGAGANVLTFGAGSRLTVL.

The gene calls are TRBV11-2 and TRBJ1-3; D remains unclear. V was pared by 0 bases and J by 6 bases, with 12 bases between. Germline CDR1 and CDR2: SGHAT and FQNNGV. The CDR3 runs to 15 residues. CDR3 sequence: CASSLDGTRLNTIYF. Here the CDR3 DNA reads TGTGCCAGCAGCTTAGATGGCACCCGATTAAACACCATATATTTT.

This clone was counted once. The gene calls are TRBV7-9 and TRBJ2-7; D uncertain. The CDR3 consists of 13 residues. Germline CDR1 reads SEHNR; CDR2 reads FQNEAQ (reference sequence). V was trimmed by 8 bases and J by 3 bases, leaving 14 bases between them. This CDR3 is CASHQAGFYEQYF. The CDR3 region has the DNA TGTGCCAGCCATCAGGCCGGATTCTACGAGCAGTACTTC.

A few counts support this clone. The V and J genes are TRBV5-1 and TRBJ2-2, with 13 bases aligning to TRBD2. The CDR3 runs to 16 residues. The germline V gene encodes CDR1 SGHRS and CDR2 YFSETQ. V was clipped by 4 bases and J by 8 bases; unmatched bases: 8. In DNA, the CDR3 is TGCGCCAGCAGCCCCAGGACTAGCGGGAGCGCGGGGGAGCTGTTTTTT. Translating it yields CASSPRTSGSAGELFF.

This sequence joins TRBV10-3 and TRBJ1-4; perhaps TRBD1 as D (5 bases). Trimming removed 6 bases at V and 5 bases at J, with 13 bases between. Germline V gives CDR1 ENHRY, CDR2 SYGVKD. The CDR3 spans 14 residues. The CDR3 nucleotides read TGTGCCATCAGCGCGGGACGGCTAAATGAAAAACTGTTTTTT. It specifies CAISAGRLNEKLFF.